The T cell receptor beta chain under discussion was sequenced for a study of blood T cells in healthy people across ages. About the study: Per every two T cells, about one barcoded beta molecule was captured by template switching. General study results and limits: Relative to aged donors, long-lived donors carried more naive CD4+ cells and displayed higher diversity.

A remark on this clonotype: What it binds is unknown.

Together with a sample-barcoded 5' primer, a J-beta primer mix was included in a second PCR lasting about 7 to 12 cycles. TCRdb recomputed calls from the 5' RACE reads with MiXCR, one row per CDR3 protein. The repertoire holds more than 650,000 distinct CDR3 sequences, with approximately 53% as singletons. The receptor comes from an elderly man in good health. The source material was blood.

DNA for the CDR3: TGTGCCAGCAGTGAAGAAGGGGACTACACAGATACGCAGTATTTT. Translating gives CASSEEGDYTDTQYF. V gene TRBV2 combines with J gene TRBJ2-3; 7 bases agree with TRBD2. CDR1 is SNHLY, CDR2 FYNNEI, per germline. The CDR3 extends over 15 amino acids. The trim removed 1 base at V and 2 bases at J, leaving 3 bases unmatched.